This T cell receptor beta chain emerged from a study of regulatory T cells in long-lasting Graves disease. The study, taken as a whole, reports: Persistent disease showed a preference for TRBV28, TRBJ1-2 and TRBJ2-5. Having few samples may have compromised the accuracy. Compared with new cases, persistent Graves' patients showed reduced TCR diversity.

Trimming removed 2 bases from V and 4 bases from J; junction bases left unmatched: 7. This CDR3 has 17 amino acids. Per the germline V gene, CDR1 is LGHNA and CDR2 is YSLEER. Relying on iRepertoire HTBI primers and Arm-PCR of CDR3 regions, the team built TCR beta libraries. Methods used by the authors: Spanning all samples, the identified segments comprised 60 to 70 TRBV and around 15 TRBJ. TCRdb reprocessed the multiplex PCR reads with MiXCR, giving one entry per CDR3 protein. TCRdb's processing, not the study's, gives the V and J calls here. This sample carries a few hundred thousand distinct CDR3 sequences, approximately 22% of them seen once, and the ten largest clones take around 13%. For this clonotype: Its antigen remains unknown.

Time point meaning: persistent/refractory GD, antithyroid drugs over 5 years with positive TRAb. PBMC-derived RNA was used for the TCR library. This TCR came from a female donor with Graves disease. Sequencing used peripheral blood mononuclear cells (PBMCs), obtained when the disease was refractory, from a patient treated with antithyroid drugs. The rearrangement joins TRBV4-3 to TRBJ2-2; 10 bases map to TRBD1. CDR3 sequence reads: CASSQKTGGEGTGELFF. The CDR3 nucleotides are TGCGCCAGCAGCCAAAAGACAGGGGGCGAAGGCACCGGGGAGCTGTTTTTT.